This TCR beta chain comes out of a study of Ad26.COV2.S vaccination and SARS-CoV-2 variants. Data came from immunoSEQ multiplex PCR; TCRdb stores just in-frame clones and leaves some out. The sample holds 350,000 to 500,000 clones; 80% to 95% are singletons and the top ten take 9% to 15%. Whole-study results and caveats: Vaccine recipients showed a spike-specific TCR breadth that was higher than in placebo recipients.

With regard to this clone: What it binds is not known.

This sample's treatment: 15 to 20 received Ad26.COV2.S at low or high dose, single or two shots; roughly five received placebo; per-sample allocation not given. The samples date from day 63 after the first vaccine or placebo injection. The sample came from a Boston adult aged 18-55 years. The ends lost 5 bases at V and 5 bases at J; junction bases unmatched: 7. The CDR3 totals 15 residues. CDR1 and CDR2 (germline): SEHNR, FQNEAQ (reference sequence). The chain couples TRBV7-9 to TRBJ2-7, with TRBD1 identical over 12 bases. The TCR originated in a person aged 18 to 65 who received the Ad26.COV2.S COVID-19 vaccine or a placebo. Here the sequenced sample was peripheral blood, taken in a trial of Ad26.COV2.S vaccine versus placebo. The CDR3, as DNA: TGTGCCAGCAGCCCCCGGGACAGGGGGCTCGACGAGCAGTACTTC. Translated: CASSPRDRGLDEQYF.